These T cell receptor beta chains were read from a single sample in a study of blood T cell repertoires in COVID-19. Generated by immunoSEQ multiplex PCR, the TCRdb table keeps only in-frame clones and is missing some. The data contain hundreds of thousands of clones, 70% to 90% of them singletons. Sequences were obtained from PBMCs or T cells enriched from blood (not recorded which). These receptors all come from a man in his forties or fifties in a cohort exposed to, infected with or recovered from COVID-19 (not recorded which). Each CDR3 is given with its conserved first and last residue. A D gene is named only where the DNA matches it firmly. A row's size may be missing; if present it is once, few, many or a size class.

d_call j_call v_call clone_size cdr3_nt cdr3_aa
. TRBJ2-7 TRBV6-5 . TGTGCCAGCAGGAGAGGGACTTCCTCTAGCTACGAGCAGTACTTC CASRRGTSSSYEQYF
TRBD2 TRBJ2-1 TRBV12-5 few TGTGCTAGTGGTCAACTCCGCGGGAGTGTCTACAATGAGCAGTTCTTC CASGQLRGSVYNEQFF
TRBD2 TRBJ2-1 TRBV4-2 . TGTGCCAGCAGCCCACGTCTGACTAGCGGCTCCTACAATGAGCAGTTCTTC CASSPRLTSGSYNEQFF
TRBD2 TRBJ2-5 TRBV5-6 . TGTGCCAGCAGGACTAGCGGGAGTGAGACCCAGTACTTC CASRTSGSETQYF
. TRBJ2-7 TRBV28 once TGTGCCAGCAGTATATCTACCGAGCAGTACTTC CASSISTEQYF
. TRBJ1-2 TRBV19 . TGTGCCAGCCGTGCTAACTATGGCTACACCTTC CASRANYGYTF
. TRBJ1-1 TRBV5-6 . TGTGCCAGCAGCTTGGTCCCCGGCACTGAAGCTTTCTTT CASSLVPGTEAFF
. TRBJ1-1 TRBV21-1 . TGTGCCAGCCCTGGTCAGACGGGACAGGGGTCTCCAGTAACGCTTATGAACACTGAAGCTTTCTTT CASPGQTGQGSPVTLMNTEAFF
. TRBJ2-2 TRBV5-1 . TGCGCCAGCAGCTTGTACAGGGAGACCGGGGAGCTGTTTTTT CASSLYRETGELFF
. TRBJ1-5 TRBV2 . TGTGCCAGCAGTGAAGCTTTCACAGGCGGACAGCCCCAGCATTTT CASSEAFTGGQPQHF
TRBD2 TRBJ2-7 TRBV19 . TGTGCCAGTAGTATGGGAGCGGGGATCTACGAGCAGTACTTC CASSMGAGIYEQYF
TRBD1 TRBJ2-2 TRBV25-1 . TGTGCCAGCAGCGGACAGGGCACCGGGGAGCTGTTTTTT CASSGQGTGELFF
. TRBJ1-1 TRBV6-5 . TGTGCCAGCGGAAGACGGGGGAACTCTGAAGCTTTCTTT CASGRRGNSEAFF
TRBD2 TRBJ2-3 TRBV7-9 few TGTGCCAGCGCGCTAGCGGGAGAAGATACGCAGTATTTT CASALAGEDTQYF
. TRBJ1-1 TRBV5-1 . TGCGCCAGCAGCTTGGTGAGCGGGACTGAAGCTTTCTTT CASSLVSGTEAFF
TRBD2 TRBJ2-3 TRBV25-1 . TGTGCCAGCACTGCCCGGGAGGCGCGGACAGATACGCAGTATTTT CASTAREARTDTQYF
TRBD2 TRBJ2-1 TRBV19 . TGTGCCAGTAGTCCTCGGGGTAGCGGGACGACCTACAATGAGCAGTTCTTC CASSPRGSGTTYNEQFF
. TRBJ1-3 TRBV30 . TGTGCCTGGAGTGGCGGGCCTGGAAACACCATATATTTT CAWSGGPGNTIYF
TRBD2 TRBJ2-1 TRBV18 . TGTGCCAGCTCACCAGACGGGACTAGCCTGAAGAGGTCCTACAATGAGCAGTTCTTC CASSPDGTSLKRSYNEQFF
. TRBJ2-5 TRBV7-9 . TGTGCCAGCAGCTTAGCCAGGGGTCACCAAGAGACCCAGTACTTC CASSLARGHQETQYF
. TRBJ2-7 TRBV3-1/TRBV3-2 . TGTGCCAGCAGCCAAGGGCCGGACACTATCTACGAGCAGTACTTC CASSQGPDTIYEQYF
. TRBJ2-7 TRBV20-1 . TGCAGTGCTACCATAGTCTACGAGCAGTACTTC CSATIVYEQYF
. TRBJ2-3 TRBV9 . TGTGCCAGCAGCCCAGGTTTATCTTCGGATACGCAGTATTTT CASSPGLSSDTQYF
. TRBJ1-5 TRBV19 . TGTGCCAGTAGTAGACATGATCAGCCCCAGCATTTT CASSRHDQPQHF
TRBD1 TRBJ1-4 TRBV2 few TGTGCCAGCAGTGAAGCCGGGACAGTAAATGAAAAACTGTTTTTT CASSEAGTVNEKLFF
. TRBJ2-1 TRBV21-1 . TGTGCCACCGGGACAGGTAATGAGCAGTTCTTC CATGTGNEQFF
. TRBJ1-4 TRBV2 . TGTGCCTTTTCAACGGTCGGGGGTGAAAAACTGTTTTTT CAFSTVGGEKLFF
TRBD2 TRBJ2-3 TRBV30 . TGTGCCTGGAGTGTAGCGGGAGGGCCGAATACGCAGTATTTT CAWSVAGGPNTQYF
TRBD1 TRBJ2-3 TRBV6-5 . TGTGCCAGCAGGTGGACAGGGGGCCAAATGGATACGCAGTATTTT CASRWTGGQMDTQYF
. TRBJ1-1 TRBV30 once TGTGCCTGGAGCCTACGAGACAGAAGGTCTGAAGCTTTCTTT CAWSLRDRRSEAFF
. TRBJ1-5 TRBV18 . TGTGCCAGCTCAACCCTAGATAGCAATCAGCCCCAGCATTTT CASSTLDSNQPQHF
TRBD1 TRBJ2-7 TRBV28 . TGTGCCAGCAGTTCCACAGGGGGCTCAGGGGTTTACGAGCAGTACTTC CASSSTGGSGVYEQYF
. TRBJ2-1 TRBV13 . TGTGCCAGCAGCGAGCGACGGGTTAGCTCCTACAATGAGCAGTTCTTC CASSERRVSSYNEQFF
. TRBJ2-7 TRBV19 once TGTGCCAGTAGTCTAGGCGGACAAAATTACGAGCAGTACTTC CASSLGGQNYEQYF
TRBD1 TRBJ2-3 TRBV23-1 . TGCGCCAGCACCCGGGACAGGTATTTGTCGGATACGCAGTATTTT CASTRDRYLSDTQYF
. TRBJ1-1 TRBV6-5 . TGTGCCAGCAGTTACGGGTTCAGGGACACTGAAGCTTTCTTT CASSYGFRDTEAFF
. TRBJ1-6 TRBV30 . TGTGCCTGGAGTGTAGCCGGGGGGAATAATTCACCCCTCCACTTT CAWSVAGGNNSPLHF
. TRBJ1-1 TRBV27 . TGTGCCAGCAGAGGAGCGGGACAAAGCACTGAAGCTTTCTTT CASRGAGQSTEAFF
TRBD1 TRBJ1-6 TRBV2 . TGTGCCAGCATGGGACGGACAGGGGGGGCTTCACCCCTCCACTTT CASMGRTGGASPLHF
TRBD2 TRBJ2-3 TRBV5-6 . TGTGCCAGCAGCTTGGCACTAGCGGACACAGATACGCAGTATTTT CASSLALADTDTQYF
. TRBJ1-5 TRBV12-5 . TGTGCTAGTGGCCCCGGTGCAGGCGGGCAGCCCCAGCATTTT CASGPGAGGQPQHF
TRBD1 TRBJ1-2 TRBV6-1 . TGTGCCAGCAGTGATGTGGGACAGGGTGACTACACCTTC CASSDVGQGDYTF
. TRBJ2-5 TRBV12-3/TRBV12-4 . TGTGCCAGCAGTTTAGCTAGCGGGACCCAGTACTTC CASSLASGTQYF
. TRBJ2-5 TRBV6-5 . TGTGCCAGCAGTCGGGTAGGGGTACCACAAGAGACCCAGTACTTC CASSRVGVPQETQYF
. TRBJ1-1 TRBV18 . TGTGCCAGCTCACCGCGGGGGGAAAACACTGAAGCTTTCTTT CASSPRGENTEAFF
. TRBJ1-1 TRBV21-1 . TGTGCCAGCAGCAACTACAGGAATGAAGCTTTCTTT CASSNYRNEAFF
. TRBJ1-6 TRBV7-8 . TGTGCCAGCAGCTTAGCCGGACAGTCACCCCTCCACTTT CASSLAGQSPLHF
TRBD1 TRBJ1-2 TRBV28 . TGTGCCAGCAGTTCACCGGGACAGGTGGGCTATGGCTACACCTTC CASSSPGQVGYGYTF
. TRBJ2-3 TRBV24-1 . TGTGCCACCAGTAGTCAGGGGAGAGATACGCAGTATTTT CATSSQGRDTQYF
TRBD1 TRBJ1-2 TRBV27 few TGTGCCAGCAGGCCCGGGACAGGGGCCCGCTATGGCTACACCTTC CASRPGTGARYGYTF
TRBD1 TRBJ2-2 TRBV5-4 . TGTGCCAGCAGCTCCAACAGGGGTATCGGCACCGGGGAGCTGTTTTTT CASSSNRGIGTGELFF
TRBD1 TRBJ1-4 TRBV5-1 . TGCGCCAGCAGCTTGCACTATGGGACAGGGGGCACTAATGAAAAACTGTTTTTT CASSLHYGTGGTNEKLFF
TRBD2 TRBJ2-7 TRBV19 . TGTGCCAGTAGTCCCAGACTAGCCTCCTACGAGCAGTACTTC CASSPRLASYEQYF
TRBD1 TRBJ2-2 TRBV30 . TGTGCCTGGAGCGTAAGGACAGGGAGGAACACCGGGGAGCTGTTTTTT CAWSVRTGRNTGELFF
. TRBJ1-2 TRBV30 . TGTGCCTGGACAATACAGGGTCCCTATGGCTACACCTTC CAWTIQGPYGYTF
. TRBJ2-7 TRBV7-9 once TGTGCCAGCAGCCCCTCCTTCTACGAGCAGTACTTC CASSPSFYEQYF
. TRBJ2-1 TRBV10-3 . TGTGCCATACGGACAGCCAGAAATGAGCAGTTCTTC CAIRTARNEQFF
TRBD2 TRBJ2-1 TRBV4-1 . TGCGCCAGCAGCCAAGGGAAGCGGGAGAAGGTCTATGAGCAGTTCTTC CASSQGKREKVYEQFF
. TRBJ1-5 TRBV6-1 . TGTGCCAGCAGTGAAGCAGGGGCCCAGCCCCAGCATTTT CASSEAGAQPQHF